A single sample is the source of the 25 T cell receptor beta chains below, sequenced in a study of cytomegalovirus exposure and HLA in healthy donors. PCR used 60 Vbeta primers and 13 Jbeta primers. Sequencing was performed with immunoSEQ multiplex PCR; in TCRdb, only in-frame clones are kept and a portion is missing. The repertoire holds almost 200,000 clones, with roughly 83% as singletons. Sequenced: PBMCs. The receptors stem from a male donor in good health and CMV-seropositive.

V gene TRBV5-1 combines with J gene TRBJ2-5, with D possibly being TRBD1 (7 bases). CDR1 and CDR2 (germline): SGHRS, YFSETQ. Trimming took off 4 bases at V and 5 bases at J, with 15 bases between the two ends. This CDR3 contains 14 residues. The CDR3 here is CASSVGGTVETQYF. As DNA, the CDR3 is TGCGCCAGCAGCGTAGGCGGGACAGTGGAGACCCAGTACTTC.

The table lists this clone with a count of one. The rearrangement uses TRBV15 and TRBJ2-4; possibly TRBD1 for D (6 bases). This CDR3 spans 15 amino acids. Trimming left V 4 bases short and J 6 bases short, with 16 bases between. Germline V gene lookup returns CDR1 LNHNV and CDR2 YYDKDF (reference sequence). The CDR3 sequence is CATSTRDTQLNIQYF. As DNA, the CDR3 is TGTGCCACCAGCACCCGGGACACACAATTAAACATTCAGTACTTC.

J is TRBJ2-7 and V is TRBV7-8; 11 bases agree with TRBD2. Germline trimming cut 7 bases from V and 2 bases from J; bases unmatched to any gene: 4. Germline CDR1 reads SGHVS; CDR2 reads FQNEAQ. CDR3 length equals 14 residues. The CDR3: CASILLAGAYEQYF. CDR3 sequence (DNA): TGTGCCAGCATCCTACTAGCGGGAGCCTACGAGCAGTACTTC. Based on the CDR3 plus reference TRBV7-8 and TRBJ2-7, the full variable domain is GAGVSQSPRYKVAKRGQDVALRCDPISGHVSLFWYQQALGQGPEFLTYFQNEAQLDKSGLPSDRFFAERPEGSVSTLKIQRTQQEDSAVYLCASILLAGAYEQYFGPGTRLTVT.

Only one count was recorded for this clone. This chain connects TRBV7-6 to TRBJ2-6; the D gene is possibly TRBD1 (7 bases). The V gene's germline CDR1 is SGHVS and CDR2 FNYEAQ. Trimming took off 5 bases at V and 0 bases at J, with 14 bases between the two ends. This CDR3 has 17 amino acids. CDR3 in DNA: TGTGCCAGCAGCGACAGGAGGGACAGCTCTGGGGCCAACGTCCTGACTTTC. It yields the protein CASSDRRDSSGANVLTF. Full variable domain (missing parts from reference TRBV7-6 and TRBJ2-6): GAGVSQSPRYKVTKRGQDVALRCDPISGHVSLYWYRQALGQGPEFLTYFNYEAQQDKSGLPNDRFSAERPEGSISTLTIQRTEQRDSAMYRCASSDRRDSSGANVLTFGAGSRLTVL.

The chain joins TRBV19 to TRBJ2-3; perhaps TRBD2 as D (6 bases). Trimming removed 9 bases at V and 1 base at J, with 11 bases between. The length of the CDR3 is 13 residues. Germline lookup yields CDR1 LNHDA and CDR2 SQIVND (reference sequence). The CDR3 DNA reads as TGTGCCAGCAGGCTAGCGCGCACAGATACGCAGTATTTT. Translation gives CASRLARTDTQYF.

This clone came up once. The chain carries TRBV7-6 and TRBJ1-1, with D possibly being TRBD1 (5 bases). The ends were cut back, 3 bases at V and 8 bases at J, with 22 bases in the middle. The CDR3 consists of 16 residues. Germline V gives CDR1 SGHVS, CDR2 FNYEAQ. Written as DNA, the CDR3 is TGTGCCAGCAGCTTTTACCCCGCTGGGGCGCAGGAGGAAGCTTTCTTT. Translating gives CASSFYPAGAQEEAFF.

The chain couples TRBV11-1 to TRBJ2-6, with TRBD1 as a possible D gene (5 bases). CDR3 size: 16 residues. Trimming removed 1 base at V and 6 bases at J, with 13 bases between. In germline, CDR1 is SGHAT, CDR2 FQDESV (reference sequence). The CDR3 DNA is TGTGCCAGCAGCTTAGACAGGATAAACCTGGCCAACGTCCTGACTTTC. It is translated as CASSLDRINLANVLTF.

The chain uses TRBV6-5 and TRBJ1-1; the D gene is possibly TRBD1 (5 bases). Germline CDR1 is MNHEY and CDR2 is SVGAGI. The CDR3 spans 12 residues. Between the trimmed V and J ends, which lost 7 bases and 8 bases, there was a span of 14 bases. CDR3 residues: CASKGQNVEAFF. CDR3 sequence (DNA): TGTGCCAGCAAAGGACAAAACGTGGAAGCTTTCTTT.

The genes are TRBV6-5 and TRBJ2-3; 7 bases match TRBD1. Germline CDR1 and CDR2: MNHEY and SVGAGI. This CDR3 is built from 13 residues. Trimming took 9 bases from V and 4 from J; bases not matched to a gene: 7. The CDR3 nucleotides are TGTGCCAGTCACAGGGGTAGTTCAGATACGCAGTATTTT. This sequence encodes CASHRGSSDTQYF.

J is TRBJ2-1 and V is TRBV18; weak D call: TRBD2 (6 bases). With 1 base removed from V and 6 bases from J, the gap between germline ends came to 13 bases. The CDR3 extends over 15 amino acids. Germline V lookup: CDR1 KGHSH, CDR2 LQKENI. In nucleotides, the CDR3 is TGTGCCAGCTCACCACAAGTGTCCGGGGGCAATGAGCAGTTCTTC. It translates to CASSPQVSGGNEQFF. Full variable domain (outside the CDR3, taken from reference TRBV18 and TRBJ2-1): NAGVMQNPRHLVRRRGQEARLRCSPMKGHSHVYWYRQLPEEGLKFMVYLQKENIIDESGMPKERFSAEFPKEGPSILRIQQVVRGDSAAYFCASSPQVSGGNEQFFGPGTRLTVL.

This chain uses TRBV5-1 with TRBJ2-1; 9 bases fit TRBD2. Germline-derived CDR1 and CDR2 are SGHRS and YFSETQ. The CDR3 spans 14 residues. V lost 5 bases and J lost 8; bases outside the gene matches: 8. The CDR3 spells CASRSLAGLDEQFF. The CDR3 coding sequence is TGCGCCAGCAGAAGCCTAGCGGGATTAGATGAGCAGTTCTTC.

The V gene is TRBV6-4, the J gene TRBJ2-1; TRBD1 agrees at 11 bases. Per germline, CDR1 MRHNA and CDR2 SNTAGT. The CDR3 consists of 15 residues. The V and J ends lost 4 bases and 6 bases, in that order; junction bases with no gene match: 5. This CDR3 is CASSATGQGVNEQFF. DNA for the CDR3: TGTGCCAGCAGTGCAACGGGACAGGGGGTCAATGAGCAGTTCTTC.

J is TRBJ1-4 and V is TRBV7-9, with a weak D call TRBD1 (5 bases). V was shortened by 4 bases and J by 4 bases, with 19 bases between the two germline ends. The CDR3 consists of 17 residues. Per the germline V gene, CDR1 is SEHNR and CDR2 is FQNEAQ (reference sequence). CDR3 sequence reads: CASSSKLMGLSNEKLFF. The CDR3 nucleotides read TGTGCCAGCAGCTCGAAACTAATGGGACTGAGTAATGAAAAACTGTTTTTT.

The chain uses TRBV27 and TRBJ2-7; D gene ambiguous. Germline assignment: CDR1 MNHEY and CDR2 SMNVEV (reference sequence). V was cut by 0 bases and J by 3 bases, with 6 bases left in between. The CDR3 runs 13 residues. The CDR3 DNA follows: TGTGCCAGCAGTTTATCCTACCGCTACGAGCAGTACTTC. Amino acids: CASSLSYRYEQYF.

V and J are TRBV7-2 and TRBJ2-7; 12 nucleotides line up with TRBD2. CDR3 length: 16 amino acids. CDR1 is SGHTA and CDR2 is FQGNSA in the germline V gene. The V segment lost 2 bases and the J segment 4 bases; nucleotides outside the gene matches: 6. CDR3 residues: CASSLPLAGGRYEQYF. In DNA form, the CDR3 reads TGTGCCAGCAGCTTACCCCTAGCGGGGGGGCGGTACGAGCAGTACTTC.

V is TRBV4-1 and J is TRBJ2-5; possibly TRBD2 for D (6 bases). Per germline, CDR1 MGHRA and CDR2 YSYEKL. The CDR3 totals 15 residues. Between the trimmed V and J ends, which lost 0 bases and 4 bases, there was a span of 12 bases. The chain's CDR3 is CASSQDYSGGETQYF. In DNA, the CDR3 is TGCGCCAGCAGCCAAGATTATTCCGGGGGAGAGACCCAGTACTTC.

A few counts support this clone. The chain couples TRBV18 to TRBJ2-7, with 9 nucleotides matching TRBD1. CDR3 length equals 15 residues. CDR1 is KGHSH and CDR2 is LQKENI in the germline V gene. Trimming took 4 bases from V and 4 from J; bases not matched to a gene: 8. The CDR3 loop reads CASSRGQGGVYEQYF. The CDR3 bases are TGTGCCAGCTCACGGGGACAGGGAGGGGTTTACGAGCAGTACTTC.

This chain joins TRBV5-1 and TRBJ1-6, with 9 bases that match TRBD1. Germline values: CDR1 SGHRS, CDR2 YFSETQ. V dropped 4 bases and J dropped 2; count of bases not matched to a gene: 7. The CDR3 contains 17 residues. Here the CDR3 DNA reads TGCGCCAGCAGCCCGGACAGGGGTGACGCCTATAATTCACCCCTCCACTTT. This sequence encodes CASSPDRGDAYNSPLHF.

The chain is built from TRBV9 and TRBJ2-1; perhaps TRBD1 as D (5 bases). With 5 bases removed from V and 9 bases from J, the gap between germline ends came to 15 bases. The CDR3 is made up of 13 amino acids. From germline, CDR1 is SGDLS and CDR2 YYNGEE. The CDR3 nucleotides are TGTGCCAGCAGTACAGGCCATGGGATTGAGCAGTTCTTC. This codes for CASSTGHGIEQFF.

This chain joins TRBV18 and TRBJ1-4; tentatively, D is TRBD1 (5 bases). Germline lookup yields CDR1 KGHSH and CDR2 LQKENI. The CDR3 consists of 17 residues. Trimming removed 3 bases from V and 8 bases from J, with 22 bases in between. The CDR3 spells CASSPGDGGGRKEKLFF. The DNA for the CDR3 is TGTGCCAGCTCACCCGGGGACGGGGGAGGCCGAAAGGAAAAACTGTTTTTT.

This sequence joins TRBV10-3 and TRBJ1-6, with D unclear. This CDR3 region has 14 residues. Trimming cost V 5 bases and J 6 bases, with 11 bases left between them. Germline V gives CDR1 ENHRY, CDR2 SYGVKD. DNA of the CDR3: TGTGCCATCAGTCCAGGAAGCACTAATTCACCCCTCCACTTT. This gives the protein CAISPGSTNSPLHF.

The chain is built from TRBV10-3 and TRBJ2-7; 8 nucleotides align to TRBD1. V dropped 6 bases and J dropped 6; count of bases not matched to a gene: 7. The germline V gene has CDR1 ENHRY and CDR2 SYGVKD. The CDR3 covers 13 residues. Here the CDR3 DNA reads TGTGCCATCAGGCCGGACAGGGAAGGCGAGCAGTACTTC. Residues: CAIRPDREGEQYF.

In nucleotides, the CDR3 is TGCGCCAGCAGCTTCCCAGGGGTAACCACAGGGAATGAGCAGTTCTTC. Protein: CASSFPGVTTGNEQFF. The chain uses TRBV5-1 and TRBJ2-1, with D possibly matching TRBD1 (6 bases). The V end lost 2 bases, the J end lost 7 bases, and 19 bases lay between the germline ends. Germline V gene lookup returns CDR1 SGHRS and CDR2 YFSETQ. The CDR3 covers 16 residues.

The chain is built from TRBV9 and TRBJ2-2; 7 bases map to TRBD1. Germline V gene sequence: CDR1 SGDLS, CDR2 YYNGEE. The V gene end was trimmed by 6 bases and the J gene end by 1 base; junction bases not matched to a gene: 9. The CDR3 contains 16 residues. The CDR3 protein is CASTRSGTVNTGELFF. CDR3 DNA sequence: TGTGCCAGCACCCGATCAGGGACAGTGAACACCGGGGAGCTGTTTTTT.

This chain's CDR3 is CASSLGGLGSNYGYTF. The CDR3 DNA reads TGCGCCAGCAGCTTGGGGGGGCTGGGGTCTAACTATGGCTACACCTTC. V is TRBV5-1 and J is TRBJ1-2, with D perhaps matching TRBD1 (6 bases). CDR3 length: 16 amino acids. Trimming removed 0 bases from V and 0 bases from J, with 12 bases in between. Germline CDR1 and CDR2: SGHRS and YFSETQ. The full variable domain, rest sourced from reference TRBV5-1 and TRBJ1-2, is KAGVTQTPRYLIKTRGQQVTLSCSPISGHRSVSWYQQTPGQGLQFLFEYFSETQRNKGNFPGRFSGRQFSNSRSEMNVSTLELGDSALYLCASSLGGLGSNYGYTFGSGTRLTVV.